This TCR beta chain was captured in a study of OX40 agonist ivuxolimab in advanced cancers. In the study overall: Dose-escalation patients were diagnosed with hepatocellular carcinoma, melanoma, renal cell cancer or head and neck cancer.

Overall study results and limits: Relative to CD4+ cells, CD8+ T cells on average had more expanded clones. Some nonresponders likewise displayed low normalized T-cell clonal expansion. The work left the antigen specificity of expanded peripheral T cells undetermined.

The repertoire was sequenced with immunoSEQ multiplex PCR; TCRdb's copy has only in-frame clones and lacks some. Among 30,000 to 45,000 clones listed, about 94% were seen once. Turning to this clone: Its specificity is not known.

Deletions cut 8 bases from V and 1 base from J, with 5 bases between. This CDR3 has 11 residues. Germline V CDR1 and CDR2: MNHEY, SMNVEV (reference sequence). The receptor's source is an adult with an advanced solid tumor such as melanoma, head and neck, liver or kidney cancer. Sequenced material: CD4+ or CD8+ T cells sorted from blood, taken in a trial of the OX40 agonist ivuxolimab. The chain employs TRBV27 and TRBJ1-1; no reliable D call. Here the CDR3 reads CASGRNTEAFF. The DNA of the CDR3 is TGTGCCAGCGGGAGGAACACTGAAGCTTTCTTT.